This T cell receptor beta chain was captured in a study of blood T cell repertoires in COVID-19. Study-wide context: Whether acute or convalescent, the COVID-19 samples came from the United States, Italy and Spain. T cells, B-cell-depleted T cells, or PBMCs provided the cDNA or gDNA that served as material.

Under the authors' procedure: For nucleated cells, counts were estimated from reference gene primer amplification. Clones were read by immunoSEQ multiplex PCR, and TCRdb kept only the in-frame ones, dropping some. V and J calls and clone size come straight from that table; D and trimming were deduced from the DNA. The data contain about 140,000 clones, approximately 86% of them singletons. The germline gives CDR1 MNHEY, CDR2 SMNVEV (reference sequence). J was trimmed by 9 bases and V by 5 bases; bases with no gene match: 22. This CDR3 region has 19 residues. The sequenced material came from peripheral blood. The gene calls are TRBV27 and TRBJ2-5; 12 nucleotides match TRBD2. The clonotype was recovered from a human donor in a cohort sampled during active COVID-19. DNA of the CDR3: TGTGCCAGCAGTCCCTATCGGGCTAGCGGGGGGGGGTCCATGGGGTCCCAGTACTTC. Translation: CASSPYRASGGGSMGSQYF.